This T cell receptor beta chain was captured by sequencing in a study of CD8 T cells in ankylosing spondylitis. This clonotype was counted only a few times. Its cognate antigen is unknown. At one of its ends the junction is not consistent with the germline gene, which may arise from a read error. Each TCR beta library was made by quantitative 5'-RACE that incorporated molecular barcodes. Each CDR3 protein is one row after TCRdb ran MiXCR on the 5' RACE reads. This table holds about 540,000 distinct CDR3 sequences, about an eighth found once. This CDR3 comprises 13 residues. Per the germline V gene, CDR1 is SGHDT and CDR2 is YYEEEE. Study-level results: For ankylosing spondylitis blood, a TCR beta motif of under ten highly homologous variants appeared characteristic. Earlier work had already found some motif variants in reactive arthritis synovial fluid and blood.

The V and J genes are TRBV5-6 and TRBJ2-4, with D possibly matching TRBD2 (5 bases). The material sequenced was blood, either unsorted or a sorted T cell fraction (not recorded which). The clonotype comes from a male donor with ankylosing spondylitis. The CDR3 DNA sequence: TGTGCCAGTAGCTTTGAGCGCGGGCCAGGTCAGTACTTC. Translation gives CASSFERGPGQYF. Together with reference TRBV5-6 and TRBJ2-4, the CDR3 gives the full variable domain: DAGVTQSPTHLIKTRGQQVTLRCSPKSGHDTVSWYQQALGQGPQFIFQYYEEEERQRGNFPDRFSGHQFPNYSSELNVNALLLGDSALYLCASSFERGPGQYFGAGTRLSVL.